What follows describes a single T cell receptor beta chain. Germline V lookup: CDR1 GTSNPN, CDR2 SVGIG (reference sequence). V was pared by 0 bases and J by 3 bases, with 8 bases between. This CDR3 contains 13 residues. The study ran its PCR with 60 Vbeta and 13 Jbeta primers. Per the original data handling: Later analysis identified 80 million to 85 million unique TCR beta chains, roughly 11 million shared. Assay used: immunoSEQ multiplex PCR; TCRdb lists only in-frame clones, some missing. V, J and clone size were drawn from that table, and D and trimming were deduced from the DNA. The sample includes over 150,000 clones, about 80% of them seen just once. The data stem from a study of cytomegalovirus exposure and HLA in healthy donors.

Sequenced sample: PBMCs. V gene TRBV30 combines with J gene TRBJ1-2, with no clear D. The source of this sequence is a woman aged 25-40 years in good health and CMV-seronegative. CDR3 nucleotide sequence: TGTGCCTGGAGTGTTGAGGGTTACTATGGCTACACCTTC. Translated: CAWSVEGYYGYTF. The full variable domain, in which reference TRBV30 and TRBJ1-2 provide the parts outside the CDR3, is SQTIHQWPATLVQPVGSPLSLECTVEGTSNPNLYWYRQAAGRGLQLLFYSVGIGQISSEVPQNLSASRPQDRQFILSSKKLLLSDSGFYLCAWSVEGYYGYTFGSGTRLTVV.